A single T cell receptor beta chain is shown here with its context. Recovered Cohort 3 donors showed two negative PCRs, clearance, or symptom resolution. This specimen belongs to a study of blood T cell repertoires in COVID-19. Germline CDR1 reads LNHNV; CDR2 reads YYDKDF (reference sequence). Trimming took 4 bases from V and 4 from J; bases not matched to a gene: 5. The CDR3 runs to 14 residues. As processed by the authors: Amplification of reference gene primers provided the estimated nucleated cell counts. Measured with immunoSEQ multiplex PCR; TCRdb has only the in-frame clones, and not every one. The D gene and trimming were derived from the DNA, and the V and J assignments and clone size from that table. The sample has approximately 200,000 clones; over 80% are singletons.

This sequence originates from a man aged 25-40 years who had recovered from COVID-19. The chain is built from TRBV15 and TRBJ1-2, with TRBD1 matching 8 bases. Sequences were obtained from PBMCs or T cells enriched from blood (not recorded which). This chain's CDR3 is CATSTGGVGYGYTF. CDR3 DNA: TGTGCCACCAGCACAGGGGGCGTCGGCTATGGCTACACCTTC.